This T cell receptor beta chain was recovered during a study of cytomegalovirus exposure and HLA in healthy donors. Whole-study findings and limits: It was reported in a later analysis that an Asian-associated ancestry cluster showed fewer N-insertions than the roughly 670-donor mean. A previous analysis found most TCR beta V segments productive roughly 90% or roughly 30% of the time.

The PCR had 60 Vbeta and 13 Jbeta primers. TCRdb's copy holds only in-frame clones and misses some; the assay was immunoSEQ multiplex PCR. The table lists under 200,000 clones, about 63% of them singletons. Germline loops: CDR1 SGHTS, CDR2 YDEGEE. This CDR3 spans 13 amino acids. Of note for this clone: Its antigen is undetermined. One junction end does not reproduce the germline sequence, and a read error may be involved.

This receptor was obtained from a woman aged 35 to 49 in good health and CMV-seropositive. Material: PBMCs. The chain is built from TRBV5-8 and TRBJ1-1, with D perhaps TRBD1 (5 bases). The CDR3 sequence is CASRGLMNPEAFF. Written as DNA, the CDR3 is TGTGCCAGCCGGGGACTTATGAACCCTGAAGCTTTCTTT.